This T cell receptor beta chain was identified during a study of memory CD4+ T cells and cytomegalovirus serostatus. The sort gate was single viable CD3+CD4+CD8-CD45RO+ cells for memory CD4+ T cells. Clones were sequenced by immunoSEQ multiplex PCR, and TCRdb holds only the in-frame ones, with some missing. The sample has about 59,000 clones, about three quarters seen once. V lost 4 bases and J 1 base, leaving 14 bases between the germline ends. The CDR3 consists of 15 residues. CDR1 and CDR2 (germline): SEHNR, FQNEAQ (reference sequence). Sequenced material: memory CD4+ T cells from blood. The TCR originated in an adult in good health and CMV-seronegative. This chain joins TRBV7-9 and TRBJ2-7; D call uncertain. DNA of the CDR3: TGTGCCAGCAGCTCCGACAAAAGAGTATCCTACGAGCAGTACTTC. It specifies CASSSDKRVSYEQYF.